The 8 T cell receptor beta chains presented below share a single source sample, sequenced in a study of blood T cell repertoires in COVID-19. The table came from immunoSEQ multiplex PCR; TCRdb's copy has only in-frame clones and leaves some out. This sample has 220,000 or so clones; 84% occur once, and the top ten carry 6.8%. Sequencing was carried out using PBMCs or T cells enriched from blood (not recorded which). Receptors were obtained from a woman in her thirties or forties who had recovered from COVID-19.

The chain combines TRBV6-6 with TRBJ2-3, with 7 positions matching TRBD2. This CDR3 spans 17 amino acids. Per germline, CDR1 MNHNY and CDR2 SVGAGI (reference sequence). J was trimmed by 0 bases and V by 5 bases; bases with no gene match: 11. The chain's CDR3 is CASSPRGRGVSTDTQYF. DNA of the CDR3: TGTGCCAGCAGTCCGCGCGGGAGAGGGGTTAGCACAGATACGCAGTATTTT.

This clone was detected once. This chain links TRBV18 with TRBJ2-2; no firm D call. CDR1 is KGHSH, CDR2 LQKENI, per germline. This CDR3 comprises 13 residues. V lost 6 bases and J lost 5, with 10 bases in between. CDR3 bases: TGTGCCAGCTCGGTTCAGTTGACCGGGGAGCTGTTTTTT. Translated, it gives CASSVQLTGELFF.

This chain uses TRBV5-1 with TRBJ2-1; possibly TRBD2 for D (6 bases). Trimming pared 1 base from V and 10 bases from J, leaving 12 bases between. CDR1 and CDR2 (germline): SGHRS, YFSETQ. CDR3 length: 13 amino acids. In nucleotides, the CDR3 is TGCGCCAGCAGCTTGCAGACTAGTGGCGAGCAGTTCTTC. This translates into CASSLQTSGEQFF.

The chain recombines TRBV28 with TRBJ2-2; D unresolved. Germline CDR1 MDHEN, CDR2 SYDVKM. Trimming pared 4 bases from V and 4 bases from J, leaving 4 bases between. The CDR3 has 12 residues. The CDR3 coding sequence is TGTGCCAGCAGTTCGAGCACCGGGGAGCTGTTTTTT. It specifies CASSSSTGELFF.

The chain links TRBV4-2 to TRBJ2-2, with D unclear. The CDR3 runs to 16 residues. Germline lookup yields CDR1 LGHNA and CDR2 YNFKEQ. Trimming removed 2 bases from V and 2 bases from J, with 12 bases in between. CDR3 region: CASSQPEQINTGELFF. The CDR3 nucleotides are TGTGCCAGCAGCCAACCTGAACAGATCAACACCGGGGAGCTGTTTTTT.

The chain employs TRBV15 and TRBJ2-1; 9 nucleotides match TRBD2. This CDR3 has 14 residues. Germline V gene data show CDR1 as LNHNV and CDR2 as YYDKDF (reference sequence). V dropped 5 bases and J dropped 5; count of bases not matched to a gene: 4. The CDR3 loop reads CATSSGLANNEQFF. CDR3 in DNA: TGTGCCACCAGCTCTGGACTAGCGAACAATGAGCAGTTCTTC.

The chain employs TRBV7-6 and TRBJ2-1; D ambiguous. V was shortened by 5 bases and J by 7 bases, with 6 bases between the two germline ends. This CDR3 is built from 11 residues. Germline V gene sequence: CDR1 SGHVS, CDR2 FNYEAQ. CDR3 protein: CASSNSNEQFF. In DNA, the CDR3 is TGTGCCAGCAGCAACAGTAATGAGCAGTTCTTC.

This clone has more than one count but fewer than ten. This rearrangement joins TRBV15 to TRBJ1-2; D unclear. V shed 4 bases and J shed 0 bases, with 6 bases lying between them. Germline assignment: CDR1 LNHNV and CDR2 YYDKDF (reference sequence). The CDR3 sequence is 13 residues long. CDR3 amino acids: CATSTTTNYGYTF. The CDR3 DNA reads TGTGCCACCAGCACCACTACTAACTATGGCTACACCTTC. Supplemented by reference TRBV15 and TRBJ1-2, the full variable domain reads DAMVIQNPRYQVTQFGKPVTLSCSQTLNHNVMYWYQQKSSQAPKLLFHYYDKDFNNEADTPDNFQSRRPNTSFCFLDIRSPGLGDTAMYLCATSTTTNYGYTFGSGTRLTVV.